This T cell receptor (beta chain) comes out of a study of shared clonotypes between healthy human individuals. Trimming at V came to 5 bases and at J to 3 bases, leaving 5 bases not matched to a gene. Germline V lookup: CDR1 SEHNR, CDR2 FQNEAQ (reference sequence). The CDR3 has 17 residues. As regards this clone: Its target is not known.

Study findings and constraints: The sampled material consisted only of blood, and tissue repertoires are likely to differ.

Using immunoSEQ multiplex PCR, the repertoire was profiled, and TCRdb retains in-frame clones only, with some absent. The sample holds over 1.5 million clones; 95% to 99% are singletons and the top ten take around 0.47%. The source of this sequence is a man aged 30 to 39 in good health. The V and J genes are TRBV7-9 and TRBJ2-3; the match to TRBD2 covers 16 bases. Sequencing was carried out using naive CD4+ T cells sorted from blood. The subset is: CD45RA+ positively selected. The chain's CDR3 is CASSPGLAGGPTDTQYF. CDR3 nucleotides: TGTGCCAGCAGCCCGGGACTAGCGGGAGGGCCGACAGATACGCAGTATTTT.